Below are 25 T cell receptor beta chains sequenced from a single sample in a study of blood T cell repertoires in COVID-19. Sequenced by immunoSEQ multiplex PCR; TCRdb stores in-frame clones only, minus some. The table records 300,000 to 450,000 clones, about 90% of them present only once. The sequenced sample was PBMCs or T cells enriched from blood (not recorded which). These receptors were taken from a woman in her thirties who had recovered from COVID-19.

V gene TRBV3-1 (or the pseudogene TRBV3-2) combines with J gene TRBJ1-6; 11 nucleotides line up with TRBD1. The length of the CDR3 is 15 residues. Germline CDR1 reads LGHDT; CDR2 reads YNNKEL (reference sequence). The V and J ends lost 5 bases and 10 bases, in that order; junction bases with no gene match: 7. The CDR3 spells CASSRGTGGVSPLHF. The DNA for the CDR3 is TGTGCCAGCAGCAGAGGGACAGGGGGTGTGTCACCCCTCCACTTT.

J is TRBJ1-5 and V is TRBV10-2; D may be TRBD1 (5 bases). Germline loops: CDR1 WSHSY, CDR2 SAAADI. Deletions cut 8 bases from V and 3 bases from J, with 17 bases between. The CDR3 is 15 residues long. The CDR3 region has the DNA TGCGCCAGCGGGGAGGGGAGAAGGAACAATCAGCCCCAGCATTTT. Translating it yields CASGEGRRNNQPQHF.

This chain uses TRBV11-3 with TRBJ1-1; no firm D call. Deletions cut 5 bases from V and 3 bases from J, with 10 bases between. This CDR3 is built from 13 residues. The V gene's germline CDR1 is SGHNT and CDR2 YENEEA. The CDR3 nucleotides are TGTGCCAGCAGCCTGCTCGCGGACACTGAAGCTTTCTTT. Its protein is CASSLLADTEAFF.

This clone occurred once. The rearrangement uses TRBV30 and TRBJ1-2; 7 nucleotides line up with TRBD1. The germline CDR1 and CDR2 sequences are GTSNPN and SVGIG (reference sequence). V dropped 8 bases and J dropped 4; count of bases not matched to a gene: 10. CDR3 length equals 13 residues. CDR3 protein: CATPPPGGYGYTF. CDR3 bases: TGTGCCACCCCTCCCCCAGGGGGCTATGGCTACACCTTC.

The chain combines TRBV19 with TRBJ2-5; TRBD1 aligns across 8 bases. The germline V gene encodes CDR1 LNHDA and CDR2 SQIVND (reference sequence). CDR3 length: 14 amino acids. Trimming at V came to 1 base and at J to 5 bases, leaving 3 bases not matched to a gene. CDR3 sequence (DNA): TGTGCCAGTAGTATAGGGACAGGGTGGGAGACCCAGTACTTC. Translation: CASSIGTGWETQYF.

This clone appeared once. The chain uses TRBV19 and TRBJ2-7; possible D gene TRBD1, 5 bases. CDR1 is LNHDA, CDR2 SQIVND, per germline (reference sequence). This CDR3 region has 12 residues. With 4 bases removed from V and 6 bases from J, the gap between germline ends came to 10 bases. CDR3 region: CASSTTVGEQYF. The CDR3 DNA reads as TGTGCCAGTAGTACGACAGTTGGCGAGCAGTACTTC.

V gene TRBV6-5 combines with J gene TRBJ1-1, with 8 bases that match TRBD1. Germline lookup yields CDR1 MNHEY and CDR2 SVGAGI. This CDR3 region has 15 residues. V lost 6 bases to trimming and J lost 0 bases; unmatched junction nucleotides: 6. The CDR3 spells CASRKGQAMNTEAFF. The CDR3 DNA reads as TGTGCCAGCAGGAAGGGACAGGCCATGAACACTGAAGCTTTCTTT.

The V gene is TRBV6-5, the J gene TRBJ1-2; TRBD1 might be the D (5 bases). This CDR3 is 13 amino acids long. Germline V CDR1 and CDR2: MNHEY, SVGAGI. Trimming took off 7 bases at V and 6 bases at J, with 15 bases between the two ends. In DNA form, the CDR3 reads TGTGCCAGCACCCTGGGCAGGGCGAATGGCTACACCTTC. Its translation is CASTLGRANGYTF.

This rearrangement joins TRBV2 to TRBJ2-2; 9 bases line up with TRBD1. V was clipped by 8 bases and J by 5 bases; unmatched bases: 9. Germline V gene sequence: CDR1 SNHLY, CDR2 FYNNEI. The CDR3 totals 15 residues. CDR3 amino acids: CASVEGQGGTGELFF. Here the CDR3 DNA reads TGTGCCAGCGTGGAGGGACAGGGAGGGACCGGGGAGCTGTTTTTT.

CDR3 sequence (DNA): TGCGCCAGCAGCTTGGATCTGGGGGGGCGTGATGAGCAGTTCTTC. Amino acids: CASSLDLGGRDEQFF. The V gene is TRBV5-1, the J gene TRBJ2-1; TRBD2 is a possible D gene (7 bases). The CDR3 runs to 15 residues. Germline CDR1 and CDR2: SGHRS and YFSETQ. Between the trimmed V and J ends, which lost 0 bases and 8 bases, there was a span of 15 bases.

In DNA form, the CDR3 reads TGCAGTGCTAGACCGACAAATGAGCAGTTCTTC. Protein: CSARPTNEQFF. The genes are TRBV20-1 and TRBJ2-1; D unclear. The CDR3 length is 11 residues. Trimming stripped 2 bases from V and 7 bases from J, with 6 bases between. The germline CDR1 and CDR2 sequences are DFQATT and SNEGSKA (reference sequence).

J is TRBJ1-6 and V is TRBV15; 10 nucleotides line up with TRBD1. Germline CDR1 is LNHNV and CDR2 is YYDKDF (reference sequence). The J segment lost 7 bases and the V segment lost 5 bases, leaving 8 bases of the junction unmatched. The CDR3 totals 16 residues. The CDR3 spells CATSFRDRGDNSPLHF. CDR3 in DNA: TGTGCCACCAGCTTCCGGGACAGGGGAGACAATTCACCCCTCCACTTT.

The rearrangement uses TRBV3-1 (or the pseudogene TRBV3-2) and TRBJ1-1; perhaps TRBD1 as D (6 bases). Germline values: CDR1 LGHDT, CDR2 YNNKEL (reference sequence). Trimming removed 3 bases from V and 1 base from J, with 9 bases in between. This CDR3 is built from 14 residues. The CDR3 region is CASSHGGPNTEAFF. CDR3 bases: TGTGCCAGCAGCCATGGGGGCCCGAACACTGAAGCTTTCTTT.

Here the CDR3 reads CASSQNRGQETQYF. The CDR3 DNA follows: TGTGCCAGCAGCCAAAACAGGGGTCAAGAGACCCAGTACTTC. V gene TRBV7-6 combines with J gene TRBJ2-5; 7 nucleotides match TRBD1. The V gene's germline CDR1 is SGHVS and CDR2 FNYEAQ. The V and J ends lost 5 bases and 2 bases, in that order; junction bases with no gene match: 5. The length of the CDR3 is 14 residues.

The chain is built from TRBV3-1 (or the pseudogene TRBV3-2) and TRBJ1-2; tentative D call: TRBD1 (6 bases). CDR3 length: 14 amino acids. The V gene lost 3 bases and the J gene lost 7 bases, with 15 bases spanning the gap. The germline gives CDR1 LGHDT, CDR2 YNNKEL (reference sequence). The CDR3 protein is CASSHHDRFGGYTF. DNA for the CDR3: TGTGCCAGCAGCCACCACGACAGGTTCGGTGGCTACACCTTC.

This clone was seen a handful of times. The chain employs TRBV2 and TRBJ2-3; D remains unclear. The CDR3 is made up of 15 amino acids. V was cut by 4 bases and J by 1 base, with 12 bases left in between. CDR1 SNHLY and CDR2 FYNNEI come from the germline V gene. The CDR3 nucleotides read TGTGCCAGCAGTGCTTCGACTTCGGGCACAGATACGCAGTATTTT. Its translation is CASSASTSGTDTQYF.

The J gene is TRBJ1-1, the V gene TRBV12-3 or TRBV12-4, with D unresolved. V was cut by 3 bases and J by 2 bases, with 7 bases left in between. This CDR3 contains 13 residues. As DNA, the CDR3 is TGTGCCAGCAGTTTTGTAATTAACACTGAAGCTTTCTTT. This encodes CASSFVINTEAFF.

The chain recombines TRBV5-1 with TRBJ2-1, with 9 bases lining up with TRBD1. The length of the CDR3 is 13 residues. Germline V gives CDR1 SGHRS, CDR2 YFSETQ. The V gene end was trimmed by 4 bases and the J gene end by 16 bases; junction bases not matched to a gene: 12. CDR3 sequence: CASSPSGDRDRFF. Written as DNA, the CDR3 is TGCGCCAGCAGCCCTTCCGGGGACAGGGATCGTTTCTTC.

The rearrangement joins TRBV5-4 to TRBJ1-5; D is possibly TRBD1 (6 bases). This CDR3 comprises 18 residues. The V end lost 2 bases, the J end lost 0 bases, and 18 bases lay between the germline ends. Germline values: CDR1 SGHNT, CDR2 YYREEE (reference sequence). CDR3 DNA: TGTGCCAGCAGCTTCGGGGCCGGGACACCAGATAGCAATCAGCCCCAGCATTTT. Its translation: CASSFGAGTPDSNQPQHF.

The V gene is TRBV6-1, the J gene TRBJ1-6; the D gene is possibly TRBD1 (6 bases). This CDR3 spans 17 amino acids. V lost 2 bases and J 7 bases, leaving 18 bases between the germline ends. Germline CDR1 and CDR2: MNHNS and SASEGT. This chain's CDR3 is CASSEWFQGHLNSPLHF. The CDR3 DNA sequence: TGTGCCAGCAGTGAATGGTTCCAGGGACACCTGAATTCACCCCTCCACTTT.

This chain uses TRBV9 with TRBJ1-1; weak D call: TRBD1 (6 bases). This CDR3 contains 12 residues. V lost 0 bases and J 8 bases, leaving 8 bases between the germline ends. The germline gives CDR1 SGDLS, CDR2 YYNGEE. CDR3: CASSVARGEAFF. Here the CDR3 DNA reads TGTGCCAGCAGCGTAGCGAGGGGGGAAGCTTTCTTT.

The CDR3 region has the DNA TGCAGCGTTGACCTAACTTCCCCGGGACAGGGGAAGACCGGGGAGCTGTTTTTT. Protein: CSVDLTSPGQGKTGELFF. The gene calls are TRBV29-1 and TRBJ2-2; 10 bases agree with TRBD1. This CDR3 has 18 residues. Germline CDR1 and CDR2: SQVTM and ANQGSEA. V lost 3 bases, J lost 5 bases, and 15 bases stayed unmatched.

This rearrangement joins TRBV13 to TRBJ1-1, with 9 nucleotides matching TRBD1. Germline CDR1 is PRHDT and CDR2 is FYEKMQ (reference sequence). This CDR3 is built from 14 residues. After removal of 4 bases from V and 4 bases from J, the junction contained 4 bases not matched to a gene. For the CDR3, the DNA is TGTGCCAGCAGCTCCGGGACAGGGTCCACTGAAGCTTTCTTT. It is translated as CASSSGTGSTEAFF.

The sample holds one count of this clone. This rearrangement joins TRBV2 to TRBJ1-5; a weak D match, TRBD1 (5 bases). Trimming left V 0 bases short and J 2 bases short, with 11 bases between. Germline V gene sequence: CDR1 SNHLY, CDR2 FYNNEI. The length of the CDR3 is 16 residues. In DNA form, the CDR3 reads TGTGCCAGCAGTGAAGCGGGACTTTGGGGCAATCAGCCCCAGCATTTT. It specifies CASSEAGLWGNQPQHF.

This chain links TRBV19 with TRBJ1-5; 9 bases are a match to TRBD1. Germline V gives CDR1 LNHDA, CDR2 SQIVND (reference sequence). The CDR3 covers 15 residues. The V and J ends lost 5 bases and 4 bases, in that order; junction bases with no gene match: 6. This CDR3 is CASSPDRGLNQPQHF. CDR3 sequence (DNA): TGTGCCAGTAGTCCGGACAGGGGACTGAATCAGCCCCAGCATTTT.